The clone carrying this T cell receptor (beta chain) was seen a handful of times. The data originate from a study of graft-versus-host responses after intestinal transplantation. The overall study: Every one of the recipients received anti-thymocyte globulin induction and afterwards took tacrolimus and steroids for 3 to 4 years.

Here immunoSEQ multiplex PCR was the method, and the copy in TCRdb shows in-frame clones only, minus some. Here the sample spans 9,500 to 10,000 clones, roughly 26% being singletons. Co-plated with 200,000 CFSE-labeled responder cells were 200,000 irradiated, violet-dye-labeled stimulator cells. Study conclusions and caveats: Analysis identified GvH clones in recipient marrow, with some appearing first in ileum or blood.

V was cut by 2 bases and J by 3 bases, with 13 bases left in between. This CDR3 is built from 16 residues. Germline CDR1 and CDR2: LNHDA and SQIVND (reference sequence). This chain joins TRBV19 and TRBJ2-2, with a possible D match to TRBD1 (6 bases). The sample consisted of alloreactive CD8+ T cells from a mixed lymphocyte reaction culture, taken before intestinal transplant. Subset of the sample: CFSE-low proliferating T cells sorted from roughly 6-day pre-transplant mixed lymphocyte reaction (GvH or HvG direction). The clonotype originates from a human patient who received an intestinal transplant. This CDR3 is CASSIRRDTYTGELFF. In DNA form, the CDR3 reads TGTGCCAGTAGTATACGCCGGGACACCTACACCGGGGAGCTGTTTTTT.